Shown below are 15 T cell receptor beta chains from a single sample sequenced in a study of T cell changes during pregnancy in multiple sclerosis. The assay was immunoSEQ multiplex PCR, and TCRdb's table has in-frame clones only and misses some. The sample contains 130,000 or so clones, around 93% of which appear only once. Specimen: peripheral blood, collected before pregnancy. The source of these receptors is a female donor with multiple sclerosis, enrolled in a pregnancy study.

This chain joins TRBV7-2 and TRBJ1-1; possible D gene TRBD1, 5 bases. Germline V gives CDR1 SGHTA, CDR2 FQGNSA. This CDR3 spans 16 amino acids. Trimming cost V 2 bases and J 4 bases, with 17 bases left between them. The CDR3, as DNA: TGTGCCAGCAGCTTAATTATCTGGGAGGGGACCACTGAAGCTTTCTTT. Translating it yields CASSLIIWEGTTEAFF.

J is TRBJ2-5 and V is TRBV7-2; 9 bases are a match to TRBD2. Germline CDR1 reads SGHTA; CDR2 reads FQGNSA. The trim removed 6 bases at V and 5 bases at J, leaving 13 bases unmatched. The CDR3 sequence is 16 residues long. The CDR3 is CASSGVREGRGETQYF. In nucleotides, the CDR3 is TGTGCCAGCAGTGGGGTGCGGGAGGGCCGGGGTGAGACCCAGTACTTC.

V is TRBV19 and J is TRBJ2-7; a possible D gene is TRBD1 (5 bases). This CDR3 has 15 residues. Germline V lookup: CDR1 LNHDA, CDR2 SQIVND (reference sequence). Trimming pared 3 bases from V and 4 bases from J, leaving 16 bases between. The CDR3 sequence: CASSMLTDSSYEQYF. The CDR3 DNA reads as TGTGCCAGTAGTATGTTGACTGACAGCAGTTACGAGCAGTACTTC.

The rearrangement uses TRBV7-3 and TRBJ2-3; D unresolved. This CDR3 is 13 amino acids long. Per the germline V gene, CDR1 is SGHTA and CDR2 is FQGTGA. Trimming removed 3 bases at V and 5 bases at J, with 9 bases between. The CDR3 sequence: CASSFLFGDTQYF. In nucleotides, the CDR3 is TGTGCCAGCAGCTTTCTATTCGGAGATACGCAGTATTTT.

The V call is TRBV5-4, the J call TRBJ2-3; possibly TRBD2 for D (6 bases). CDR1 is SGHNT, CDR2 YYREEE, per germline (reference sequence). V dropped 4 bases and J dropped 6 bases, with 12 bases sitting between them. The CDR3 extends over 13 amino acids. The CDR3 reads CASSEEGTDTQYF. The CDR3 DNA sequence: TGTGCCAGCAGCGAGGAGGGGACGGATACGCAGTATTTT.

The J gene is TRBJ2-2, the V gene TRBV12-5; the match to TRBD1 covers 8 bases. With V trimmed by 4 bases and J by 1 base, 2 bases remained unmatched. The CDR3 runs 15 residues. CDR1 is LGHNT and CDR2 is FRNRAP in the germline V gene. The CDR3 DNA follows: TGTGCTAGTGGTTCCGACAGGGGGAACACCGGGGAGCTGTTTTTT. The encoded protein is CASGSDRGNTGELFF.

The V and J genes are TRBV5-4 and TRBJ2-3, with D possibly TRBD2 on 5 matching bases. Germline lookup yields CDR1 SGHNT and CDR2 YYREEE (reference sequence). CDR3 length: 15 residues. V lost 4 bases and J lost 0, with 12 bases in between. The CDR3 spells CASSPDWTSTDTQYF. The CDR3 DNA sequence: TGTGCCAGCAGCCCGGACTGGACTAGCACAGATACGCAGTATTTT.

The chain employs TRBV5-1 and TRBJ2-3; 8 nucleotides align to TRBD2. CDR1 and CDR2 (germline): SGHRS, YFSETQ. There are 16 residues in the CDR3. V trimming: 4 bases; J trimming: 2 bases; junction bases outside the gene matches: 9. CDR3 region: CASSPGLADPTDTQYF. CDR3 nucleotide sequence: TGCGCCAGCAGCCCTGGACTAGCCGATCCCACAGATACGCAGTATTTT.

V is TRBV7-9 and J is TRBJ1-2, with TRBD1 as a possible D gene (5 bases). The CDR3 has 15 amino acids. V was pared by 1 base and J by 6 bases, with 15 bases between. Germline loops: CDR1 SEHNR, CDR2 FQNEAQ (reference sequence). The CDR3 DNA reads TGTGCCAGCAGCTTAGTTCAGGGATTAGACGATGGCTACACCTTC. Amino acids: CASSLVQGLDDGYTF.

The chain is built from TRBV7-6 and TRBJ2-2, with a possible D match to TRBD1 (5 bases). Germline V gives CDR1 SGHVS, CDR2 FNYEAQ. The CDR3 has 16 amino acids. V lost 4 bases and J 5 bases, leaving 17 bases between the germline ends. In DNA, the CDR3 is TGTGCCAGCAGCTATCACGACGACAGTCTTACCGGGGAGCTGTTTTTT. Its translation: CASSYHDDSLTGELFF. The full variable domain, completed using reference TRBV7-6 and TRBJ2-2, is GAGVSQSPRYKVTKRGQDVALRCDPISGHVSLYWYRQALGQGPEFLTYFNYEAQQDKSGLPNDRFSAERPEGSISTLTIQRTEQRDSAMYRCASSYHDDSLTGELFFGEGSRLTVL.

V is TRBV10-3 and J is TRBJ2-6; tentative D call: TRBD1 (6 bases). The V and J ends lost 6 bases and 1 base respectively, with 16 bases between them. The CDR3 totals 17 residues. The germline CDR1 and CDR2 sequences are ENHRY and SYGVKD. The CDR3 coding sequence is TGTGCCATCAGGACAGAGACAGGTTATTCTGGGGCCAACGTCCTGACTTTC. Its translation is CAIRTETGYSGANVLTF.

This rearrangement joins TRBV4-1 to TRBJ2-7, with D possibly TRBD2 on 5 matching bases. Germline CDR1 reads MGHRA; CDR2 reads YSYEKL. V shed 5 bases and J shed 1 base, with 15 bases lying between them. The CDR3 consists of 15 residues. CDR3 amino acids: CASSYQGGTSYEQYF. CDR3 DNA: TGCGCCAGCAGCTACCAAGGAGGCACATCCTACGAGCAGTACTTC.

The CDR3, as DNA: TGTGCCACTGGAGAGGGTACTGGGGCCAACGTCCTGACTTTC. It is translated as CATGEGTGANVLTF. The chain carries TRBV30 and TRBJ2-6, with TRBD2 as a possible D gene (5 bases). V dropped 8 bases and J dropped 2 bases, with 13 bases sitting between them. Germline lookup yields CDR1 GTSNPN and CDR2 SVGIG (reference sequence). The CDR3 extends over 14 amino acids.

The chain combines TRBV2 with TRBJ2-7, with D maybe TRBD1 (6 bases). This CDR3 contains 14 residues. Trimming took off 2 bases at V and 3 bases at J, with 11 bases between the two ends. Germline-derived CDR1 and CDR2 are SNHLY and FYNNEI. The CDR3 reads CASSESPTGYEQYF. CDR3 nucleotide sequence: TGTGCCAGCAGTGAATCCCCGACAGGCTACGAGCAGTACTTC.

As DNA, the CDR3 is TGTGCCAGCAAGCGGGGGGCTGGCTACGAGCAGTACTTC. It specifies CASKRGAGYEQYF. The gene calls are TRBV6-5 and TRBJ2-7; 9 bases agree with TRBD2. After removal of 7 bases from V and 3 bases from J, the junction contained 4 bases not matched to a gene. The CDR3 contains 13 residues. The germline V gene encodes CDR1 MNHEY and CDR2 SVGAGI.